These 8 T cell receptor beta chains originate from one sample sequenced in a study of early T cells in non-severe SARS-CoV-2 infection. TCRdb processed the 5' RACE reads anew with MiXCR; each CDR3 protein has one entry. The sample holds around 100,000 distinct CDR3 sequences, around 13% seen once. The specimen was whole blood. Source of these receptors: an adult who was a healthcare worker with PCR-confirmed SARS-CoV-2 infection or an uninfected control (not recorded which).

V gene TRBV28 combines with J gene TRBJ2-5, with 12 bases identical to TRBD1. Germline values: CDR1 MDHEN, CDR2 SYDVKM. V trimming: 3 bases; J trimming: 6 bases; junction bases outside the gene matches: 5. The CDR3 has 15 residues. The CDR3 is CASSFYRDRGQTQYF. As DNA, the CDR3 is TGTGCCAGCAGTTTCTACCGGGACAGGGGGCAGACCCAGTACTTC.

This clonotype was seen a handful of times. The CDR3 DNA follows: TGTGCCAGCAGTTTGGCTTCAACTAATGAAAAACTGTTTTTT. This codes for CASSLASTNEKLFF. The J gene is TRBJ1-4, the V gene TRBV28; D gene ambiguous. Germline CDR1 reads MDHEN; CDR2 reads SYDVKM. Trimming shortened V by 3 bases and J by 0 bases, and 5 bases separated the two germline ends. The CDR3 is 14 residues long. The variable domain in full, completed from reference TRBV28 and TRBJ1-4, reads DVKVTQSSRYLVKRTGEKVFLECVQDMDHENMFWYRQDPGLGLRLIYFSYDVKMKEKGDIPEGYSVSREKKERFSLILESASTNQTSMYLCASSLASTNEKLFFGSGTQLSVL.

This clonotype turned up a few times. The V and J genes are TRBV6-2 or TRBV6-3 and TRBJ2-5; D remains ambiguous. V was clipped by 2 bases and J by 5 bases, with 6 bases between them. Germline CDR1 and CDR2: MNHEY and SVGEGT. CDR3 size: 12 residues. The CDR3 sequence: CASSYATETQYF. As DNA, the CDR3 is TGTGCCAGCAGTTACGCGACCGAGACCCAGTACTTC.

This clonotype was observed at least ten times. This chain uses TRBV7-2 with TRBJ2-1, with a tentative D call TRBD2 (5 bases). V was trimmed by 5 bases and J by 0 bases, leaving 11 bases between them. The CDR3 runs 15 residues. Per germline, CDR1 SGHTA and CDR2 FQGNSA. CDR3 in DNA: TGTGCCAGCAGCCCTCTTGGACTCTCCTACAATGAGCAGTTCTTC. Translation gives CASSPLGLSYNEQFF.

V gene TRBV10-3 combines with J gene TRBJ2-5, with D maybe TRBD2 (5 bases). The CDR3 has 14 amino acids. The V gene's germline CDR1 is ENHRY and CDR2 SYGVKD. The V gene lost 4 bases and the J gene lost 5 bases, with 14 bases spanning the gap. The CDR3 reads CAISGRTSGETQYF. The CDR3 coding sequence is TGTGCCATCAGTGGGCGGACGTCGGGGGAGACCCAGTACTTC.

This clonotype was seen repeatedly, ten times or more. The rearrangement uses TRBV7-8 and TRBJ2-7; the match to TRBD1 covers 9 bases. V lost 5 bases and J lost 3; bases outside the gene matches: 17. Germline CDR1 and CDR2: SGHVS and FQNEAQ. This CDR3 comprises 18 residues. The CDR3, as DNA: TGTGCCAGCAGCCGGGACAGGGTGGGGGTCCGAAAAGACTACGAGCAGTACTTC. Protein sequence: CASSRDRVGVRKDYEQYF.

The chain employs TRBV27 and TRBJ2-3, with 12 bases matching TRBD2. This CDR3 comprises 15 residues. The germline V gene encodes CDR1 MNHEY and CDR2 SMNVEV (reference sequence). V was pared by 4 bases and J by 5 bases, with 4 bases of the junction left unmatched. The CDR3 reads CASSYGLAGIDTQYF. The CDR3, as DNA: TGTGCCAGCAGTTACGGACTAGCGGGAATAGATACGCAGTATTTT.

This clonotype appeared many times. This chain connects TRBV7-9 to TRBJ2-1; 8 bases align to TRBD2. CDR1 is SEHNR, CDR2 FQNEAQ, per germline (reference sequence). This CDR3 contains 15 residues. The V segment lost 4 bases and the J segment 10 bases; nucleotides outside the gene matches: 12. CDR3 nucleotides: TGTGCCAGCAGCTCCCCCGGGACTAGTGGGTTGGAGCAGTTCTTC. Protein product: CASSSPGTSGLEQFF. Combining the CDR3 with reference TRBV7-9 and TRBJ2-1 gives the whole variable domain DTGVSQNPRHKITKRGQNVTFRCDPISEHNRLYWYRQTLGQGPEFLTYFQNEAQLEKSRLLSDRFSAERPKGSFSTLEIQRTEQGDSAMYLCASSSPGTSGLEQFFGPGTRLTVL.